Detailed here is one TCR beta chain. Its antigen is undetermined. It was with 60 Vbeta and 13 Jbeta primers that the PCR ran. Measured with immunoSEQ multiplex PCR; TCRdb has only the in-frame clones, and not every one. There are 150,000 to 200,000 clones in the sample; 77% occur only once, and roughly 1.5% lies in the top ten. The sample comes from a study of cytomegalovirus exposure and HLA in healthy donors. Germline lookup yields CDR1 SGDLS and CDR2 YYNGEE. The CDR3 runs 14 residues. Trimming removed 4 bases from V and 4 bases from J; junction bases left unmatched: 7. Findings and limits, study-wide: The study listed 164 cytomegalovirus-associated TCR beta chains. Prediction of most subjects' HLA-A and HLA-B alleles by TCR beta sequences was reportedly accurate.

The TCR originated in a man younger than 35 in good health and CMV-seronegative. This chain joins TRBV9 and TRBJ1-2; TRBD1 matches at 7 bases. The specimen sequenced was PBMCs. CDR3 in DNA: TGTGCCAGCAGCCCAGGGGGGTTGAGCTATGGCTACACCTTC. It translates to CASSPGGLSYGYTF.